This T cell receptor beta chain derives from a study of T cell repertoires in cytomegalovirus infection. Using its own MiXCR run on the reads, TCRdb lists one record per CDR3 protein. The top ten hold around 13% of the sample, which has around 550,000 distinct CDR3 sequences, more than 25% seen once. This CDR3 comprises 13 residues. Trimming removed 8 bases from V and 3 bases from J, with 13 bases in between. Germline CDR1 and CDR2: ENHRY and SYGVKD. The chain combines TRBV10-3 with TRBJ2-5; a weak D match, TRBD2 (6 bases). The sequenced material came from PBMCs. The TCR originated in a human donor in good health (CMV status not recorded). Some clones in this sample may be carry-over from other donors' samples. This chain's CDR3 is CAIQIADKETQYF. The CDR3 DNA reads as TGTGCCATCCAAATAGCGGACAAAGAGACCCAGTACTTC.